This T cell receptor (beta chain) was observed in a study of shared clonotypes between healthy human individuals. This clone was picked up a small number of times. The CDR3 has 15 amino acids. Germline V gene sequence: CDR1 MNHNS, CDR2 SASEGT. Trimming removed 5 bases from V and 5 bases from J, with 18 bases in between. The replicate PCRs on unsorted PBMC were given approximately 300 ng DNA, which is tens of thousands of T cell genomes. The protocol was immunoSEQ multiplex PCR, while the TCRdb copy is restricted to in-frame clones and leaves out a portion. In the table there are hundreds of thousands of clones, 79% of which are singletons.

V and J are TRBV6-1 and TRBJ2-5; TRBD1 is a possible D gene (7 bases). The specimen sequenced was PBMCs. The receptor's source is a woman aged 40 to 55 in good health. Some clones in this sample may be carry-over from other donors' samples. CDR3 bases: TGTGCCAGCAGTACCCAACCGACAGGGAGGGAGACCCAGTACTTC. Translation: CASSTQPTGRETQYF.